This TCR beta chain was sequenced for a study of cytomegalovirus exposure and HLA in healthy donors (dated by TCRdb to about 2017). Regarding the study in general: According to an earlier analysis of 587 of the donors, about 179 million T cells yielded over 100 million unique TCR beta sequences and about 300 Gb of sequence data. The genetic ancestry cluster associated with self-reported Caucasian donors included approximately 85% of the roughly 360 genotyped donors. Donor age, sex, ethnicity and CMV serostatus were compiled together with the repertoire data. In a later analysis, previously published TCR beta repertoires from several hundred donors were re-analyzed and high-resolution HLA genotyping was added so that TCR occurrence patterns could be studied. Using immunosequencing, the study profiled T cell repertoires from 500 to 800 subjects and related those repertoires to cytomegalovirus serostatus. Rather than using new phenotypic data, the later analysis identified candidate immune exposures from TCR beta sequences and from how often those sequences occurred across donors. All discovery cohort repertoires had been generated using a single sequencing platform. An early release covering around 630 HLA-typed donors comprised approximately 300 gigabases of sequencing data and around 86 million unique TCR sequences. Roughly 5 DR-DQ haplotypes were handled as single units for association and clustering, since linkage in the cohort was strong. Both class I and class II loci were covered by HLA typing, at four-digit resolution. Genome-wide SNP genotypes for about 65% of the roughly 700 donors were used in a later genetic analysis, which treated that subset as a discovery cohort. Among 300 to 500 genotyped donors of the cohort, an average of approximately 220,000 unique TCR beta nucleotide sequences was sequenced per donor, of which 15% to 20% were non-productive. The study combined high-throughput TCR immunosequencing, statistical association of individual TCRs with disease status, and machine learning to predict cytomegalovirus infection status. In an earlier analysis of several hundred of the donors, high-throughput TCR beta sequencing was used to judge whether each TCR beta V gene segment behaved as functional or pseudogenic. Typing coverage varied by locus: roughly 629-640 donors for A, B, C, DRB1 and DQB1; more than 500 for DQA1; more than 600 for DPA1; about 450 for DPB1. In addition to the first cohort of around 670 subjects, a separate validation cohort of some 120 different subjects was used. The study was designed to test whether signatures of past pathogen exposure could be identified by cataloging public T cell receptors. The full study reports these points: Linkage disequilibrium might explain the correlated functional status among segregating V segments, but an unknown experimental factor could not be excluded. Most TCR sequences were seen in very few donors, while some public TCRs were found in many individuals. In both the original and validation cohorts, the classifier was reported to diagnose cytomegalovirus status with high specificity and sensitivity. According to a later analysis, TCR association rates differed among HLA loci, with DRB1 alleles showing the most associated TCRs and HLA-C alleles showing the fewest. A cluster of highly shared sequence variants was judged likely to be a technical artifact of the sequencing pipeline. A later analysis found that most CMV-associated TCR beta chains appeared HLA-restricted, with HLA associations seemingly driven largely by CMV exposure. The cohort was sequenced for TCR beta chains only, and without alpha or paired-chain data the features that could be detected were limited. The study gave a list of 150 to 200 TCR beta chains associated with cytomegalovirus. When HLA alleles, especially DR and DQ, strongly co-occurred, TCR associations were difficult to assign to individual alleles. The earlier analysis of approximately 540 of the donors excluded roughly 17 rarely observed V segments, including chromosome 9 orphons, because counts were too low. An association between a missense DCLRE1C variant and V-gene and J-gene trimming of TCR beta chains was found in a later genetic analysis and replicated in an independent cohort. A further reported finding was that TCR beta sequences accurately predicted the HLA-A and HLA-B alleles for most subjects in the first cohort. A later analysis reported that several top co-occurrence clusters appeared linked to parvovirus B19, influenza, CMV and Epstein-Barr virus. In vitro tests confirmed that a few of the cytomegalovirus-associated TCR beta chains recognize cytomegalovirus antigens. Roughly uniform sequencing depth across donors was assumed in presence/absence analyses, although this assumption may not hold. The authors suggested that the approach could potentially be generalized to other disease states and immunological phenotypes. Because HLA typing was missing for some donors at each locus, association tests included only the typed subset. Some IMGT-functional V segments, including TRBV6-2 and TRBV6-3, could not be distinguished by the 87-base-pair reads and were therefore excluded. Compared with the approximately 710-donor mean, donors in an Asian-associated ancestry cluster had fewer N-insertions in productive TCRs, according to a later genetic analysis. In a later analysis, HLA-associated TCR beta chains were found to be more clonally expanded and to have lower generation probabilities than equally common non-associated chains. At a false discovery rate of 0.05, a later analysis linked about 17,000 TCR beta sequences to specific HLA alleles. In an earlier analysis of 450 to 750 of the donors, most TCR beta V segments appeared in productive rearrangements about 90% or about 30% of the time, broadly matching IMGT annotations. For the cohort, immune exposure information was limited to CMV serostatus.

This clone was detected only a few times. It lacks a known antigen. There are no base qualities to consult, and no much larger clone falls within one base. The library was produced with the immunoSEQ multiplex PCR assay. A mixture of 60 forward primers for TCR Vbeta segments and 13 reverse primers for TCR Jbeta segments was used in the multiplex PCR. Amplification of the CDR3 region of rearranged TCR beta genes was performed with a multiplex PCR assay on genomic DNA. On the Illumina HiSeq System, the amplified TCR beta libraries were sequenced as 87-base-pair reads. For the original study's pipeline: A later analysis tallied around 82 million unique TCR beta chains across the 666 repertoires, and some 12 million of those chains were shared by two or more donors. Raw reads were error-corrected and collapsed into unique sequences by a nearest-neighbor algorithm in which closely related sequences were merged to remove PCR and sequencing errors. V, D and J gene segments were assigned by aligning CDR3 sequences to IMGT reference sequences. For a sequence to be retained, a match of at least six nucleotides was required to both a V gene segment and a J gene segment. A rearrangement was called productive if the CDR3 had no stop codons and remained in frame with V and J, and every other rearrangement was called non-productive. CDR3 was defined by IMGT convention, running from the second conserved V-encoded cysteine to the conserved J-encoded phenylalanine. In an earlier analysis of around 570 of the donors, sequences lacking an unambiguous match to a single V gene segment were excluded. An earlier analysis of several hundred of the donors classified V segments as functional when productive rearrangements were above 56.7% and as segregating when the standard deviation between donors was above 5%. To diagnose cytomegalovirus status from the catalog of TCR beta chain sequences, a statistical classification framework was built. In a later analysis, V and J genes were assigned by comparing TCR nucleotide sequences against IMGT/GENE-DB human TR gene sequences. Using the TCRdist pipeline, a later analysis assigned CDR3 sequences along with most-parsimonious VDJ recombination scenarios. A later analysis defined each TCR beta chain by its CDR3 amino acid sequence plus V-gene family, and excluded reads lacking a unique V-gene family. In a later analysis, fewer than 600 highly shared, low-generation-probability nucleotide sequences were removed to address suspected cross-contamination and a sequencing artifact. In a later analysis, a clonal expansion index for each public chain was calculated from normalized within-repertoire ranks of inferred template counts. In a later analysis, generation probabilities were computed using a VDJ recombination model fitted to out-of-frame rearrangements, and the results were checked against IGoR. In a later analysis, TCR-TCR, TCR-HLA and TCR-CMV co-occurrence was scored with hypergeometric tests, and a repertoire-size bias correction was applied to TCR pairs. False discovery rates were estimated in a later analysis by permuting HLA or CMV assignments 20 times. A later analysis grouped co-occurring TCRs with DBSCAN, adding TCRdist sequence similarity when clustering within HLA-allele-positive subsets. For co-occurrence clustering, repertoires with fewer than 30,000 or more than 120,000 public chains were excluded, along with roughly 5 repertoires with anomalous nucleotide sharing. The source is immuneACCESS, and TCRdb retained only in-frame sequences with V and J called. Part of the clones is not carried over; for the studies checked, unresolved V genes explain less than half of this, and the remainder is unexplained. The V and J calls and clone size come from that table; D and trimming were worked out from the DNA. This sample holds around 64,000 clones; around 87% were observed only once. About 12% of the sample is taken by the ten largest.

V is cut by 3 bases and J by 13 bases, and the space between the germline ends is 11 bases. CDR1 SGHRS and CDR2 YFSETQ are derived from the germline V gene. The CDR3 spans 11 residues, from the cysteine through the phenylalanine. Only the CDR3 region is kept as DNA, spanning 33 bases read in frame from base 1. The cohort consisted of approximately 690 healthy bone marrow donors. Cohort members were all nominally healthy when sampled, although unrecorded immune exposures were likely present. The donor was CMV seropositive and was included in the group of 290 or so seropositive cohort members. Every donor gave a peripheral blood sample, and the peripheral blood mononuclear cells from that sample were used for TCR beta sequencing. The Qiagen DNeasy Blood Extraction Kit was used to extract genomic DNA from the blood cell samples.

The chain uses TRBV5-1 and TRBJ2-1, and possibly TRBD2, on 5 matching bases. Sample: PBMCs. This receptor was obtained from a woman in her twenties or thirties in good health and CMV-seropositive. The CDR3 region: CASSSGLPQFF. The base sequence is TGCGCCAGCAGCTCCGGACTTCCCCAGTTCTTC.